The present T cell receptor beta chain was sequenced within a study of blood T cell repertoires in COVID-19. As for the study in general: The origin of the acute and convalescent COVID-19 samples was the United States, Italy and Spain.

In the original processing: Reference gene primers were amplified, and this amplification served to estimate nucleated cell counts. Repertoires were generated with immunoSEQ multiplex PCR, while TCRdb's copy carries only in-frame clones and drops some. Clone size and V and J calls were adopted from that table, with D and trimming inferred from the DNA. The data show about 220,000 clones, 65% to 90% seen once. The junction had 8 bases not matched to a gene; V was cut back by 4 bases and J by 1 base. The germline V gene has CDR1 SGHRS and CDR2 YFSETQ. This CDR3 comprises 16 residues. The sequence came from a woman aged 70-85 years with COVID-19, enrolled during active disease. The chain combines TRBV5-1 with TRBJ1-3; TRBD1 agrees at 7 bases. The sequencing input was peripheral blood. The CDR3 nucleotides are TGCGCCAGCAGCACCGGGGACAGCTCTTCTGGAAACACCATATATTTT. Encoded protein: CASSTGDSSSGNTIYF.